This T cell receptor (beta chain) was identified in a study of T cell repertoires in cytomegalovirus infection. Background on the study: Researchers turned to recently identified HLA-C-restricted CMV epitopes as well as well-studied HLA-B-restricted ones. Evidence of both CMV infection and a matching HLA type came from public TCR beta signatures. General study points: CMV-specific HLA-C-restricted TCR beta clonotypes dominated the ex vivo response. Cumulative public TCR beta family frequency identified CMV carriers with the relevant HLA.

This clonotype occurred many times. Antigen: not known. The J segment lost 3 bases and the V segment lost 6 bases, leaving 4 bases of the junction unmatched. The CDR3 spans 14 residues. Germline CDR1 reads MDHEN; CDR2 reads SYDVKM. MiXCR, applied by TCRdb to the reads, yields one record per CDR3 protein. The top ten hold 55% to 70% of the sample, which has roughly 220,000 distinct CDR3 sequences, around 40% seen once. The clonotype was recovered from a human donor in good health (CMV status not recorded). Some clones in this sample may be carry-over from other donors' samples. The genes are TRBV28 and TRBJ2-1, with TRBD2 matching 8 bases. Material: CD8+ T cells from cultured PBMCs, obtained from culture after CMV antigen stimulation. The CDR3 DNA follows: TGTGCCAGCAGACTAGCGGTCGTCTACAATGAGCAGTTCTTC. Encoded protein: CASRLAVVYNEQFF.